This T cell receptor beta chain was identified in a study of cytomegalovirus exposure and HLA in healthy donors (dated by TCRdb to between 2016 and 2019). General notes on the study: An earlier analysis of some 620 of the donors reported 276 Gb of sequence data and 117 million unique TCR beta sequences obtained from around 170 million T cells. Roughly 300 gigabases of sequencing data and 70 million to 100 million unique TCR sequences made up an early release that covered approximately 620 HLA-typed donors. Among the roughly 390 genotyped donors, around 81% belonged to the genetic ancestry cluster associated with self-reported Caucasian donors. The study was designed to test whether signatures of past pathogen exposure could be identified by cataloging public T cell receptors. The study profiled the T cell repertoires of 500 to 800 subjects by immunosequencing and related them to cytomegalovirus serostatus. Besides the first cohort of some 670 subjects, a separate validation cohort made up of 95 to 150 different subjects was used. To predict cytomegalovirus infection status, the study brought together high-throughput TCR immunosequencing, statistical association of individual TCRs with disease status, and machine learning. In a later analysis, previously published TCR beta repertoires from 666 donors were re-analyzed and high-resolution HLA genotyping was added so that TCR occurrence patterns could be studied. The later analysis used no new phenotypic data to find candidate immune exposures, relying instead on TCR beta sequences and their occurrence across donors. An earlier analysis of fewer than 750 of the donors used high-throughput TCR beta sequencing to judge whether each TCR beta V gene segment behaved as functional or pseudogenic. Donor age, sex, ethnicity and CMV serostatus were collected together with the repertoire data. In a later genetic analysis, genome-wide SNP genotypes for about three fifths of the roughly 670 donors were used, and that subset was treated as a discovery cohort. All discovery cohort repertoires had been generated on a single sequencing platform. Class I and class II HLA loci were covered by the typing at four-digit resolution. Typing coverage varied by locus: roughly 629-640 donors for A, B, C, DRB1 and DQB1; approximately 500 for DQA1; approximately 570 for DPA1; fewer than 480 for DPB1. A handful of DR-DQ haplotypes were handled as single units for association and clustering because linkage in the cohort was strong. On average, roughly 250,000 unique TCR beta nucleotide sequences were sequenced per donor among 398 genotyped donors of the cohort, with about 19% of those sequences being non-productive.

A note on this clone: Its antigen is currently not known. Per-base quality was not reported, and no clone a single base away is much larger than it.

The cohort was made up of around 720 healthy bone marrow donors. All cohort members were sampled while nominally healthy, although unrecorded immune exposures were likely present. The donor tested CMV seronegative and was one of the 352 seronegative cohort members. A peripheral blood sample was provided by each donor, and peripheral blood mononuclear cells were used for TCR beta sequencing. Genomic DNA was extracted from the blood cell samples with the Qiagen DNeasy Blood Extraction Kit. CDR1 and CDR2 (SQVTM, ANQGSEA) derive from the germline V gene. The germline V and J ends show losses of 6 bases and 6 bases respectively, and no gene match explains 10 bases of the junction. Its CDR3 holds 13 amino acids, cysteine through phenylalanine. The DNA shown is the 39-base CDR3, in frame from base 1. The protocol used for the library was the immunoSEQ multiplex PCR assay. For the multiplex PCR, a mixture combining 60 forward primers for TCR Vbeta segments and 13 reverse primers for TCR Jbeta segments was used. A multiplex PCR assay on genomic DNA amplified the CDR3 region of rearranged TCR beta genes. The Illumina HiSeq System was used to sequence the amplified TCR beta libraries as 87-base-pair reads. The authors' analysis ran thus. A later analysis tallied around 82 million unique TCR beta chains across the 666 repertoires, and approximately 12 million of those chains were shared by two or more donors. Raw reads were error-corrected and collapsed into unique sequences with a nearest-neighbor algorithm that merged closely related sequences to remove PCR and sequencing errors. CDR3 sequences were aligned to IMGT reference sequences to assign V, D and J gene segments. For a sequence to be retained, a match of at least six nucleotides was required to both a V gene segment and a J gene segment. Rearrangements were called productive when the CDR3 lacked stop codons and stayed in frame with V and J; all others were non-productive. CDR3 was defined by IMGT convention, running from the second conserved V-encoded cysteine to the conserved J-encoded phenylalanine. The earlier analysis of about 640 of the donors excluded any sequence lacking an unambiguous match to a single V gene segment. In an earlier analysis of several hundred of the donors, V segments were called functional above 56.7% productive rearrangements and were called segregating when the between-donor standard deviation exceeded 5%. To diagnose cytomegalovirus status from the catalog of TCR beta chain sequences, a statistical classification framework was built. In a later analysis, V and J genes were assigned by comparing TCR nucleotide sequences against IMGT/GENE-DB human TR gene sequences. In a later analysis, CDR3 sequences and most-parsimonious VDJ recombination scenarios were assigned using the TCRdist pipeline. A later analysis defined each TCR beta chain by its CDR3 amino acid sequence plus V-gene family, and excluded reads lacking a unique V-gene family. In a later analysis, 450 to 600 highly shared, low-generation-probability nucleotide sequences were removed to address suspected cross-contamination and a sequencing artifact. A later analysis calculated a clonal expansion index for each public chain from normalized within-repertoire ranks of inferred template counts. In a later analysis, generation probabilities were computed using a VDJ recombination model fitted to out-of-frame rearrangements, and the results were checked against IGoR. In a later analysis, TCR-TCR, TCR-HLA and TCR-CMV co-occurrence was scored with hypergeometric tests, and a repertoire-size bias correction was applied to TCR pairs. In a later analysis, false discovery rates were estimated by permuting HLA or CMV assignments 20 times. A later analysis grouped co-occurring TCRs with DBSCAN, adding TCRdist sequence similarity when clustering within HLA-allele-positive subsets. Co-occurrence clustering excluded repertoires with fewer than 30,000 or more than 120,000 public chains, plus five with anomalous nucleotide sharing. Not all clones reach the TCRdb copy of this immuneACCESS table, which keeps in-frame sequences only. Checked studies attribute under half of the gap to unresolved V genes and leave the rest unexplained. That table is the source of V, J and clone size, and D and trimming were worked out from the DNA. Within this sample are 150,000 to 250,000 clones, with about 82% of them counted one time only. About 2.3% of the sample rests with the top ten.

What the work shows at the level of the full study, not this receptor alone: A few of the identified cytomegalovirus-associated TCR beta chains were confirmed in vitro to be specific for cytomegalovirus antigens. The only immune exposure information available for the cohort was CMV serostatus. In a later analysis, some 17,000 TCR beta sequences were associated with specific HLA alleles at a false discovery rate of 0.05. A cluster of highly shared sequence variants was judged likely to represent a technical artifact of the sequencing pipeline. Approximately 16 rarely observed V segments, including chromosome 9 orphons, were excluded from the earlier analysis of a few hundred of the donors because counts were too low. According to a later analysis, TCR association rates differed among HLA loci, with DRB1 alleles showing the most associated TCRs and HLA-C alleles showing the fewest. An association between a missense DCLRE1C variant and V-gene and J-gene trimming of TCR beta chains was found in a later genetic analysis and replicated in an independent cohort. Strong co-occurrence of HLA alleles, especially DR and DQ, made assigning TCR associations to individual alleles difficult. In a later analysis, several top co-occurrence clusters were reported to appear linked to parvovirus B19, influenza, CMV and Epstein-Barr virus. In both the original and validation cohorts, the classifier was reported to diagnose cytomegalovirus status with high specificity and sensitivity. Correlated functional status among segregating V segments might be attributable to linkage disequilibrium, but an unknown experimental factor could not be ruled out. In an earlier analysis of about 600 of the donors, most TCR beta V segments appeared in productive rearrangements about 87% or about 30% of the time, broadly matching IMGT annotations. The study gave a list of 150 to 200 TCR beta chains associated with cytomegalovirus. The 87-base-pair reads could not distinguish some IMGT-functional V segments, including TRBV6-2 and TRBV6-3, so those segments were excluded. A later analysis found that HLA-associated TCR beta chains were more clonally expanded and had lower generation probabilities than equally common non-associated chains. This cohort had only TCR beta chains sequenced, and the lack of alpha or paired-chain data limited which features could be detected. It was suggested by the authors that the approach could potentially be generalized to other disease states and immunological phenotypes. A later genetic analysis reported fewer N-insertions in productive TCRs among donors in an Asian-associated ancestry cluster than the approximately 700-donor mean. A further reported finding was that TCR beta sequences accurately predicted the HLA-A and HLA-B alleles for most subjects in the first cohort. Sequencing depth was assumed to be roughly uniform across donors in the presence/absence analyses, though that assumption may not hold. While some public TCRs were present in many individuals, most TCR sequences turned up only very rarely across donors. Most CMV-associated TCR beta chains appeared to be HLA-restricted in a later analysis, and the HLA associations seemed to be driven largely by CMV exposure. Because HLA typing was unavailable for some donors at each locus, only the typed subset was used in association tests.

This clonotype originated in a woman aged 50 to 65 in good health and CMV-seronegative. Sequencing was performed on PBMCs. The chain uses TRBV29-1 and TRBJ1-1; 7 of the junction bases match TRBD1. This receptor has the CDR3 CSVTGQYRAEAFF. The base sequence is TGCAGCGTCACGGGACAGTATCGCGCTGAAGCTTTCTTT.